Shown below are 9 T cell receptor beta chains from a single sample sequenced in a study of T cells in Graves' hyperthyroidism and ophthalmopathy. Amplified regions were TCR beta CDR3 sequences from RNA transcripts. The HTBI primer set was used in a first-round RT-PCR of the TCR CDR3. TCRdb redid the calling of the multiplex PCR reads with MiXCR, one entry per CDR3 protein. The sample consists of around 340,000 distinct CDR3 sequences, 18% of them appearing once. The specimen sequenced was blood. The receptors shown here come from a woman between 40 and 55 years old with Graves' ophthalmopathy.

This clonotype was seen ten or more times. V usage is TRBV30 and J usage is TRBJ2-7; 7 bases agree with TRBD2. This CDR3 region has 13 residues. V was pared by 1 base and J by 5 bases, with 5 bases of the junction left unmatched. Germline CDR1 reads GTSNPN; CDR2 reads SVGIG (reference sequence). CDR3 loop: CAWSAGLLNEQYF. The CDR3, as DNA: TGTGCCTGGAGTGCGGGACTATTGAACGAGCAGTACTTC.

Many counts were recorded for this clonotype. The chain links TRBV12-5 to TRBJ1-3; no definite D call. Germline values: CDR1 LGHNT, CDR2 FRNRAP. This CDR3 spans 12 amino acids. Trimming removed 1 base from V and 4 bases from J, with 2 bases in between. Here the CDR3 DNA reads TGTGCTAGTGGTTTGGCCGGAAACACCATATATTTT. Translating gives CASGLAGNTIYF.

The table lists this clonotype with many counts. The chain combines TRBV30 with TRBJ1-5; D gene ambiguous. V was cut by 3 bases and J by 4 bases, with 13 bases left in between. Germline V lookup: CDR1 GTSNPN, CDR2 SVGIG (reference sequence). The CDR3 covers 14 residues. CDR3 in amino acids: CAWSAGLSNQPQHF. The CDR3 DNA reads TGTGCCTGGAGCGCTGGACTCTCGAATCAGCCCCAGCATTTT.

The gene calls are TRBV3-1 and TRBJ1-2; a weak D match, TRBD1 (5 bases). The CDR3 totals 15 residues. V was shortened by 4 bases and J by 4 bases, with 16 bases between the two germline ends. Per the germline V gene, CDR1 is LGHDT and CDR2 is YNNKEL (reference sequence). CDR3 in amino acids: CASSRRETASYGYTF. DNA of the CDR3: TGTGCCAGCAGCCGCCGTGAGACAGCCAGCTATGGCTACACCTTC. Supplemented by reference TRBV3-1 and TRBJ1-2, the full variable domain reads DTAVSQTPKYLVTQMGNDKSIKCEQNLGHDTMYWYKQDSKKFLKIMFSYNNKELIINETVPNRFSPKSPDKAHLNLHINSLELGDSAVYFCASSRRETASYGYTFGSGTRLTVV.

There are many counts of this clonotype. This rearrangement joins TRBV12-3 or TRBV12-4 to TRBJ1-6; D gene uncertain. V lost 1 base, J lost 0 bases, and 10 bases lay in between. This CDR3 region has 17 residues. CDR3 sequence (DNA): TGTGCCAGCAGTTTAGGGAGGCTGAGCTCCTATAATTCACCCCTCCACTTT. It yields the protein CASSLGRLSSYNSPLHF.

This clonotype was picked up many times. This chain joins TRBV5-1 and TRBJ2-7; TRBD2 matches at 10 bases. J gave up 2 bases and V 2 bases, and 4 bases lay outside the gene matches. The CDR3 has 15 residues. The germline V gene encodes CDR1 SGHRS and CDR2 YFSETQ. In nucleotides, the CDR3 is TGCGCCAGCAGCTTCAGGACTAGCGGAGCCTACGAGCAGTACTTC. Protein product: CASSFRTSGAYEQYF.

In its sample, this clonotype was seen many times. J is TRBJ1-1 and V is TRBV12-5; a possible D gene is TRBD1 (5 bases). V was cut by 4 bases and J by 3 bases, with 15 bases left in between. The CDR3 contains 15 residues. Per the germline V gene, CDR1 is LGHNT and CDR2 is FRNRAP. The CDR3 is CASGSVRDGYTEAFF. The CDR3 DNA is TGTGCTAGTGGTTCGGTACGGGACGGCTACACTGAAGCTTTCTTT. The full variable domain, in which reference TRBV12-5 and TRBJ1-1 provide the parts outside the CDR3, is DARVTQTPRHKVTEMGQEVTMRCQPILGHNTVFWYRQTMMQGLELLAYFRNRAPLDDSGMPKDRFSAEMPDATLATLKIQPSEPRDSAVYFCASGSVRDGYTEAFFGQGTRLTVV.

This clonotype has at least ten counts. This chain links TRBV7-8 with TRBJ1-2, with 7 bases lining up with TRBD1. J gave up 4 bases and V 0 bases, and 5 bases lay outside the gene matches. The CDR3 sequence is 15 residues long. Germline loops: CDR1 SGHVS, CDR2 FQNEAQ. The CDR3 loop is CASSLAPRQGYGYTF. CDR3 coding DNA: TGTGCCAGCAGCTTAGCGCCGAGACAGGGCTATGGCTACACCTTC.

In its sample, this clonotype was seen many times. The chain combines TRBV7-2 with TRBJ2-7; D is unresolved. Deletions cut 0 bases from V and 3 bases from J, with 6 bases between. Germline V lookup: CDR1 SGHTA, CDR2 FQGNSA. This CDR3 region has 13 residues. The CDR3 DNA follows: TGTGCCAGCAGCTTAGCTGTCTACTACGAGCAGTACTTC. Its translation: CASSLAVYYEQYF.